This entry lists 22 T cell receptor beta chains sequenced from one sample in a study of blood T cells in healthy people across ages. A sample-barcoded 5' primer and a J-beta primer mix were used in a second PCR of roughly 7 to 11 cycles. TCRdb fed the 5' RACE reads into MiXCR, producing one record per CDR3 protein. The repertoire holds about 900,000 distinct CDR3 sequences, with around 62% as singletons. What was sequenced was blood. The receptors were sampled from a man aged 25 to 45 in good health.

The V gene is TRBV28, the J gene TRBJ1-6; D remains unclear. CDR1 is MDHEN and CDR2 is SYDVKM in the germline V gene. CDR3 length: 14 amino acids. V lost 9 bases to trimming and J lost 0 bases, with 9 bases between them. CDR3 bases: TGTGCCAGATTTGAAAGCTCCTATAATTCACCCCTCCACTTT. Its protein product is CARFESSYNSPLHF.

This clonotype was detected only a few times. CDR3 bases: TGTGCCAGCAGTTATCCCGCGGGGACAGGCATCGACGAGCAGTACTTC. This codes for CASSYPAGTGIDEQYF. The chain employs TRBV27 and TRBJ2-7, with 8 bases fitting TRBD1. V trimming: 4 bases; J trimming: 5 bases; junction bases outside the gene matches: 13. The CDR3 runs to 16 residues. Germline V gene data show CDR1 as MNHEY and CDR2 as SMNVEV (reference sequence).

This chain links TRBV28 with TRBJ2-1; 9 nucleotides line up with TRBD2. Germline V gene lookup returns CDR1 MDHEN and CDR2 SYDVKM. With V trimmed by 3 bases and J by 4 bases, 10 bases remained unmatched. CDR3 size: 17 residues. DNA of the CDR3: TGTGCCAGCAGTTTGGGTGGCCTAGCGGGGAGATACAATGAGCAGTTCTTC. It encodes CASSLGGLAGRYNEQFF.

The chain links TRBV5-5 to TRBJ2-4; TRBD1 matches at 11 bases. V gave up 4 bases and J gave up 0 bases; unmatched junction bases: 3. The germline gives CDR1 SGHKS, CDR2 YYEKEE (reference sequence). The CDR3 totals 16 residues. The CDR3 coding sequence is TGTGCCAGCAGCACTGGGACAGGGGGAGCCAAAAACATTCAGTACTTC. This sequence encodes CASSTGTGGAKNIQYF. The full variable domain, completed using reference TRBV5-5 and TRBJ2-4, is DAGVTQSPTHLIKTRGQQVTLRCSPISGHKSVSWYQQVLGQGPQFIFQYYEKEERGRGNFPDRFSARQFPNYSSELNVNALLLGDSALYLCASSTGTGGAKNIQYFGAGTRLSVL.

On this clonotype itself: A single base separates this from a much larger clone, so it may be a read error. CDR3 coding DNA: TGTGCCAGCAGTTACATAGCGGGGGGCATCAATGAGCAGTACTTC. Protein sequence: CASSYIAGGINEQYF. The J gene is TRBJ2-1, the V gene TRBV9; 10 bases are a match to TRBD2. Matching the DNA end better, TRBJ2-7 makes the J call doubtful. The CDR3 consists of 15 residues. CDR1 is SGDLS and CDR2 is YYNGEE in the germline V gene.

Of note for this clonotype: This may be a read error: a much more frequent sequence differs by one nucleotide. This chain uses TRBV7-2 with TRBJ2-1, with 10 bases identical to TRBD1. V lost 5 bases and J lost 10; bases outside the gene matches: 8. CDR1 is SGHTA and CDR2 is FQGNSA in the germline V gene. CDR3 length equals 14 residues. CDR3 nucleotides: TGTGCCAGCAGCGGACGACAGGGGGCGGAGGAGCAGTTCTTC. This sequence encodes CASSGRQGAEEQFF.

V usage is TRBV12-3 or TRBV12-4 and J usage is TRBJ1-2; the D gene is possibly TRBD1 (6 bases). The V gene lost 3 bases and the J gene lost 1 base, with 12 bases spanning the gap. CDR3 length: 15 amino acids. The CDR3 DNA is TGTGCCAGCAGTTTCGTACAGGGAGGTAACTATGGCTACACCTTC. It is translated as CASSFVQGGNYGYTF.

The chain is built from TRBV20-1 and TRBJ2-1, with 13 bases fitting TRBD2. The CDR3 runs to 17 residues. Germline V gives CDR1 DFQATT, CDR2 SNEGSKA (reference sequence). The V and J ends lost 5 bases and 6 bases, in that order; junction bases with no gene match: 13. The CDR3 here is CSAPTSGGAIRANEQFF. The CDR3 DNA follows: TGCAGTGCTCCAACTAGCGGGGGGGCGATTCGGGCCAATGAGCAGTTCTTC.

The chain joins TRBV4-1 to TRBJ2-5, with D possibly TRBD1 on 6 matching bases. CDR1 and CDR2 (germline): MGHRA, YSYEKL. The CDR3 is made up of 16 amino acids. V dropped 1 base and J dropped 5 bases, with 17 bases sitting between them. In DNA form, the CDR3 reads TGCGCCAGCAGCCAAGTCTTAGGTGGGGGCCAGGAGACCCAGTACTTC. It codes for CASSQVLGGGQETQYF.

The V gene is TRBV28, the J gene TRBJ2-3; the match to TRBD2 covers 12 bases. Germline loops: CDR1 MDHEN, CDR2 SYDVKM. The CDR3 covers 18 residues. J was trimmed by 0 bases and V by 7 bases; bases with no gene match: 11. The CDR3 DNA follows: TGTGCCAGCAATCCCCCGGCTAGCGGGGGGGTTAGCACAGATACGCAGTATTTT. Protein product: CASNPPASGGVSTDTQYF.

A few counts support this clonotype. The chain employs TRBV7-2 and TRBJ2-4; possibly TRBD1 for D (6 bases). The end of the DNA fits TRBJ2-7 better, so the J call may be wrong. Germline lookup yields CDR1 SGHTA and CDR2 FQGNSA. The CDR3 has 14 residues. The CDR3 bases are TGTGCCAGCAGCCCTAGCAGGGACATCTACGAGCAGTACTTC. Translating it yields CASSPSRDIYEQYF.

This clonotype was counted at least ten times. The chain employs TRBV7-9 and TRBJ1-2, with D unresolved. The CDR3 loop spans 13 amino acids. Germline V gene sequence: CDR1 SEHNR, CDR2 FQNEAQ (reference sequence). V lost 6 bases, J lost 4 bases, and 12 bases lay in between. The chain's CDR3 is CASRAEGPYGYTF. In DNA form, the CDR3 reads TGTGCCAGCAGGGCCGAAGGGCCCTATGGCTACACCTTC.

Only a few counts were recorded for this clonotype. V usage is TRBV5-1 and J usage is TRBJ1-2, with D perhaps matching TRBD1 (6 bases). This CDR3 comprises 14 residues. Trimming removed 4 bases at V and 6 bases at J, with 16 bases between. The germline V gene encodes CDR1 SGHRS and CDR2 YFSETQ. CDR3 residues: CASSPQGFEHGYTF. The CDR3 DNA reads as TGCGCCAGCAGCCCACAGGGTTTTGAACATGGCTACACCTTC.

V and J are TRBV28 and TRBJ1-6; 10 nucleotides line up with TRBD1. The ends lost 8 bases at V and 7 bases at J; junction bases unmatched: 5. This CDR3 spans 14 amino acids. CDR1 MDHEN and CDR2 SYDVKM come from the germline V gene. Here the CDR3 DNA reads TGTGCCAGCTCACCGGACAGGGGGAATTCACCCCTCCACTTT. Translated, it gives CASSPDRGNSPLHF.

This sequence joins TRBV9 and TRBJ1-4; D uncertain. Germline V lookup: CDR1 SGDLS, CDR2 YYNGEE. Between the trimmed V and J ends, which lost 4 bases and 3 bases, there was a span of 16 bases. The CDR3 is 16 amino acids. CDR3 nucleotide sequence: TGTGCCAGCAGCCAGACTATCGGCCGATCTAATGAAAAACTGTTTTTT. It translates to CASSQTIGRSNEKLFF.

This clonotype was seen only a few times. This rearrangement joins TRBV4-2 to TRBJ2-1; the D is unclear. Trimming removed 0 bases from V and 1 base from J, with 10 bases in between. CDR3 length equals 16 residues. The germline V gene encodes CDR1 LGHNA and CDR2 YNFKEQ. The CDR3 region is CASSQEESFSYNEQFF. CDR3 in DNA: TGTGCCAGCAGCCAAGAGGAATCTTTTTCCTACAATGAGCAGTTCTTC.

This clonotype was observed a handful of times. This chain connects TRBV15 to TRBJ2-1; D might be TRBD1 (6 bases). Trimming pared 0 bases from V and 9 bases from J, leaving 15 bases between. CDR1 LNHNV and CDR2 YYDKDF come from the germline V gene (reference sequence). This CDR3 is built from 15 residues. In DNA form, the CDR3 reads TGTGCCACCAGCAGAGATCAAGGGGGTTGGAGTGAGCAGTTCTTC. Its protein is CATSRDQGGWSEQFF.

This clonotype was seen more than once but under ten times. J is TRBJ2-4 and V is TRBV29-1, with TRBD2 matching over 7 bases. Per germline, CDR1 SQVTM and CDR2 ANQGSEA. The CDR3 covers 13 residues. V lost 4 bases to trimming and J lost 7 bases; unmatched junction nucleotides: 7. CDR3 DNA: TGCAGCGTTGCACTCGGGGGGTTGAACATTCAGTACTTC. Protein product: CSVALGGLNIQYF.

V is TRBV28 and J is TRBJ2-3, with 12 bases aligning to TRBD2. The CDR3 sequence is 15 residues long. The V gene end was trimmed by 8 bases and the J gene end by 3 bases; junction bases not matched to a gene: 6. Per the germline V gene, CDR1 is MDHEN and CDR2 is SYDVKM. The CDR3 reads CASLTSGSLTDTQYF. Here the CDR3 DNA reads TGTGCCAGCTTGACTAGCGGGAGTCTTACAGATACGCAGTATTTT.

This clonotype came up a few times. This chain connects TRBV2 to TRBJ2-1; D gene unclear. The CDR3 covers 13 residues. In germline, CDR1 is SNHLY, CDR2 FYNNEI. Trimming pared 4 bases from V and 1 base from J, leaving 5 bases between. The CDR3 loop is CASSVTSYNEQFF. Here the CDR3 DNA reads TGTGCCAGCAGTGTTACGTCCTACAATGAGCAGTTCTTC.

The chain recombines TRBV5-1 with TRBJ2-5; 10 bases map to TRBD2. The CDR3 has 16 residues. After removal of 4 bases from V and 5 bases from J, the junction contained 11 bases not matched to a gene. In germline, CDR1 is SGHRS, CDR2 YFSETQ. CDR3: CASSPGGLAGVETQYF. CDR3 DNA sequence: TGCGCCAGCAGCCCCGGGGGGCTAGCGGGAGTCGAGACCCAGTACTTC.

CDR3 DNA sequence: TGTGCCAGCAGTGAATGGACAGGGGGCAGGTACGAGCAGTACTTC. This translates into CASSEWTGGRYEQYF. V gene TRBV2 combines with J gene TRBJ2-4; 11 bases line up with TRBD1. Near its end, the DNA agrees better with TRBJ2-7, so the J call may be wrong. The CDR3 runs to 15 residues. Germline loops: CDR1 SNHLY, CDR2 FYNNEI.